Below are 10 T cell receptor beta chains sequenced from a single sample in a study of cytomegalovirus exposure and HLA in healthy donors. TCRdb's table, derived via immunoSEQ multiplex PCR, lists solely in-frame clones and lacks some. The sample contains over 150,000 clones, under 95% of which appear only once. Sequenced material: PBMCs. The receptors come from a woman under 30 in good health and CMV-seropositive.

The V call is TRBV4-1, the J call TRBJ2-7; TRBD2 matches at 8 bases. Unmatched junction bases numbered 13, after V lost 3 bases and J lost 6 bases. The V gene's germline CDR1 is MGHRA and CDR2 YSYEKL. The CDR3 is made up of 16 amino acids. The CDR3 DNA sequence: TGCGCCAGCAGCCACCCGGGGGGGAATATAGACGGCGAGCAGTACTTC. Its protein product is CASSHPGGNIDGEQYF.

The genes are TRBV5-1 and TRBJ2-1; 11 positions agree with TRBD2. J gave up 9 bases and V 0 bases, and 5 bases lay outside the gene matches. Per germline, CDR1 SGHRS and CDR2 YFSETQ. This CDR3 has 15 residues. CDR3 region: CASSLELAGVAEQFF. CDR3 coding DNA: TGCGCCAGCAGCTTGGAACTAGCGGGGGTCGCTGAGCAGTTCTTC.

This clone has more than one count but fewer than ten. V usage is TRBV11-2 and J usage is TRBJ2-7; D perhaps matches TRBD1 (6 bases). Trimming removed 4 bases from V and 1 base from J, with 11 bases in between. The CDR3 spans 14 residues. The germline CDR1 and CDR2 sequences are SGHAT and FQNNGV. This CDR3 is CASSSRTDSYEQYF. CDR3 nucleotide sequence: TGTGCCAGCAGCTCTCGGACAGATTCCTACGAGCAGTACTTC.

The chain joins TRBV27 to TRBJ1-1; possible D gene TRBD1, 5 bases. Germline V gives CDR1 MNHEY, CDR2 SMNVEV (reference sequence). The CDR3 covers 16 residues. The V and J ends lost 1 base and 5 bases respectively, with 17 bases between them. CDR3 coding DNA: TGTGCCAGCAGTTTATTTGGGGTCGGGGCGGGGACTGAAGCTTTCTTT. Its translation: CASSLFGVGAGTEAFF.

The gene calls are TRBV6-6 and TRBJ2-1; TRBD2 matches 11 bases. The CDR3 is 16 residues long. The germline V gene has CDR1 MNHNY and CDR2 SVGAGI (reference sequence). V was pared by 6 bases and J by 4 bases, with 8 bases of the junction left unmatched. CDR3 nucleotides: TGTGCCAGCAGGCGAGGGGGGACTAGCGGATACAATGAGCAGTTCTTC. Encoded protein: CASRRGGTSGYNEQFF.

This sequence joins TRBV11-2 and TRBJ2-1; TRBD2 is a possible D gene (6 bases). The V gene lost 5 bases and the J gene lost 3 bases, with 17 bases spanning the gap. This CDR3 spans 16 amino acids. Per the germline V gene, CDR1 is SGHAT and CDR2 is FQNNGV. The CDR3 region has the DNA TGTGCCAGCAGCGACGGGCGGGGATATGTCTACAATGAGCAGTTCTTC. This codes for CASSDGRGYVYNEQFF. The whole variable domain, filled in from reference TRBV11-2 and TRBJ2-1, reads EAGVAQSPRYKIIEKRQSVAFWCNPISGHATLYWYQQILGQGPKLLIQFQNNGVVDDSQLPKDRFSAERLKGVDSTLKIQPAKLEDSAVYLCASSDGRGYVYNEQFFGPGTRLTVL.

The V and J genes are TRBV6-6 and TRBJ1-1; the D gene is possibly TRBD1 (6 bases). The ends were cut back, 0 bases at V and 4 bases at J, with 12 bases in the middle. The CDR3 sequence is 15 residues long. Germline V gene sequence: CDR1 MNHNY, CDR2 SVGAGI (reference sequence). The CDR3 protein is CASSYSTGFGTEAFF. CDR3 sequence (DNA): TGTGCCAGCAGTTACTCCACAGGGTTCGGCACTGAAGCTTTCTTT.

This clone has a handful of counts. The chain combines TRBV7-8 with TRBJ2-2; 10 bases agree with TRBD2. Germline V gene sequence: CDR1 SGHVS, CDR2 FQNEAQ. J gave up 13 bases and V 6 bases, and 17 bases lay outside the gene matches. The CDR3 sequence is 16 residues long. CDR3 nucleotide sequence: TGTGCCAGCAGTCGCGGAGGGCTAGCGGGGGACATAGGGCTGTTTTTT. It codes for CASSRGGLAGDIGLFF.

CDR3 loop: CASSVSGGPTDTQYF. The DNA for the CDR3 is TGTGCCAGCAGCGTTAGCGGGGGACCCACAGATACGCAGTATTTT. The chain is built from TRBV7-2 and TRBJ2-3; 9 bases fit TRBD2. The CDR3 consists of 15 residues. Trimming removed 5 bases from V and 2 bases from J; junction bases left unmatched: 5. Per germline, CDR1 SGHTA and CDR2 FQGNSA.

The V gene is TRBV6-5, the J gene TRBJ1-2, with 10 bases fitting TRBD1. This CDR3 has 15 residues. Germline values: CDR1 MNHEY, CDR2 SVGAGI. Trimming at V came to 2 bases and at J to 4 bases, leaving 4 bases not matched to a gene. Written as DNA, the CDR3 is TGTGCCAGCAGTTACGCGGGACAGGGGACCTATGGCTACACCTTC. Residues: CASSYAGQGTYGYTF.